Listed below are T cell receptor beta chains from one sample, sequenced in a study of Siglec-9 on CD8 T cells in melanoma. TCRdb keeps only in-frame clones here, not all; method: immunoSEQ multiplex PCR. The sample has around 1,300 clones, roughly 63% seen once. What was sequenced was Siglec-9+ CD8+ T cells sorted from blood. These receptor sequences come from a human donor in good health. Both conserved end residues are part of each CDR3. The D gene is left open where the match is weak. Size values are once, few and many counts, or a class for expanded clones, and some rows have none.

J gene,D gene,clone size,V gene,CDR3 protein,CDR3 DNA
TRBJ1-6,-,-,TRBV6-4,CASSDGTPNSPLHF,TGTGCCAGCAGTGACGGGACTCCCAATTCACCCCTCCACTTT
TRBJ1-1,-,-,TRBV11-3,CASSSGPGTEAFF,TGTGCCAGCAGTTCTGGACCAGGGACTGAAGCTTTCTTT
TRBJ2-2,TRBD2,once,TRBV6-5,CASSDGTSEAGELFF,TGTGCCAGCAGCGACGGGACTAGCGAGGCCGGGGAGCTGTTTTTT
TRBJ1-2,-,large,TRBV5-6,CASSWGTANYGYTF,TGTGCCAGCAGCTGGGGGACCGCTAACTATGGCTACACCTTC
TRBJ2-7,-,few,TRBV6-1,CAGRTAPYEQYF,TGTGCCGGTAGGACAGCGCCCTACGAGCAGTACTTC
TRBJ2-1,TRBD2,-,TRBV6-4,CASSDSSAGDRSEQFF,TGTGCCAGCAGTGACTCATCCGCGGGGGATCGATCTGAGCAGTTCTTC
TRBJ2-1,TRBD1,-,TRBV5-1,CASSDGTVHEQFF,TGCGCCAGCAGCGACGGGACAGTTCATGAGCAGTTCTTC
TRBJ1-6,TRBD1,-,TRBV7-9,CASSFTKGAGNSPLHF,TGTGCCAGCAGCTTCACAAAGGGGGCGGGGAATTCACCCCTCCACTTT
TRBJ2-3,TRBD2,-,TRBV6-4,CASSLAGGVADTQYF,TGTGCCAGCAGCCTAGCGGGAGGAGTGGCAGATACGCAGTATTTT
TRBJ2-5,TRBD1,few,TRBV6-1,CASSEDTGTGIETQYF,TGTGCCAGCAGTGAAGATACCGGGACAGGGATCGAGACCCAGTACTTC
TRBJ2-1,-,-,TRBV6-4,CASSPDRNNEQFF,TGTGCCAGCAGTCCGGACAGAAACAATGAGCAGTTCTTC
TRBJ2-3,TRBD2,-,TRBV28,CASSTLAGEFTDTQYF,TGTGCCAGCAGTACTCTAGCGGGGGAGTTCACAGATACGCAGTATTTT